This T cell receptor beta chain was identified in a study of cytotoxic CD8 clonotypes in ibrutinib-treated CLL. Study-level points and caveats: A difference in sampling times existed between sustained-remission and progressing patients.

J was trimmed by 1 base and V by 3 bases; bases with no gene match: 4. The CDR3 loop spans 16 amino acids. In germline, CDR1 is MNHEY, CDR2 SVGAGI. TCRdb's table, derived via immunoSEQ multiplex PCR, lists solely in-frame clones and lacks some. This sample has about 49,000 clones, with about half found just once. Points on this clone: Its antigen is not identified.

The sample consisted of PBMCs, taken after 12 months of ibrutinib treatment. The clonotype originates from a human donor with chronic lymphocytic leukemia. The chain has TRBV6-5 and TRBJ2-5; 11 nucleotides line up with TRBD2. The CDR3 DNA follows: TGTGCCAGCAGTTATATGCTAGCGGGAGGCCAAGAGACCCAGTACTTC. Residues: CASSYMLAGGQETQYF.